The 15 T cell receptor beta chains below come from one sample, sequenced in a study of T cells in Graves' hyperthyroidism and ophthalmopathy. It was RNA transcripts that yielded the amplified TCR beta CDR3 regions. Carried out on the TCR CDR3, a first-round RT-PCR used the HTBI primer set. TCRdb re-analysed the multiplex PCR reads in MiXCR, keeping a single row per CDR3 protein. This repertoire shows 610,000 or so distinct CDR3 sequences, 35% to 55% found once; its top ten account for approximately 7.5%. Sequenced: peripheral blood or thyroid tissue (not recorded which). The receptors were sampled from a woman aged 18-30 years with Graves' hyperthyroidism.

The chain joins TRBV2 to TRBJ2-3; 7 bases are shared with TRBD1. CDR1 and CDR2 from the germline V gene are SNHLY and FYNNEI. This CDR3 has 14 residues. J lost 0 bases, V lost 10 bases, and 7 bases had no gene match. The CDR3 DNA sequence: TGTGCCACCACGGGACAGATGAGCACAGATACGCAGTATTTT. This translates into CATTGQMSTDTQYF.

This chain connects TRBV2 to TRBJ2-5; TRBD1 agrees at 7 bases. This CDR3 region has 13 residues. From germline, CDR1 is SNHLY and CDR2 FYNNEI. The junction had 8 bases not matched to a gene; V was cut back by 6 bases and J by 7 bases. The DNA of the CDR3 is TGTGCCAGCAGCCTTACAGGGGAAGGGACCCAGTACTTC. Protein sequence: CASSLTGEGTQYF. The variable domain in full, with the rest retrieved from reference TRBV2 and TRBJ2-5, is EPEVTQTPSHQVTQMGQEVILRCVPISNHLYFYWYRQILGQKVEFLVSFYNNEISEKSEIFDDQFSVERPDGSNFTLKIRSTKLEDSAMYFCASSLTGEGTQYFGPGTRLLVL.

Comment on this clonotype: Because the CDR3 is missing its conserved closing phenylalanine or tryptophan, this is likely a read error. The DNA is omitted, as the CDR3 cannot be located on it reliably, and the CDR3 follows TCRdb's listing. The chain is built from TRBV19 and TRBJ1-3. CDR1 is LNHDA and CDR2 is SQIVND in the germline V gene (reference sequence). The CDR3 length is 9 residues, termini included. The CDR3 here is CASRLAANT.

V is TRBV27 and J is TRBJ2-7, with D maybe TRBD1 (5 bases). Trimming removed 6 bases at V and 4 bases at J, with 13 bases between. Germline CDR1 is MNHEY and CDR2 is SMNVEV (reference sequence). This CDR3 spans 13 amino acids. The CDR3 spells CASRWSGMYEQYF. The CDR3, as DNA: TGTGCCAGCAGATGGTCAGGGATGTACGAGCAGTACTTC.

This chain uses TRBV20-1 with TRBJ2-3, with unresolved D. Trimming left V 0 bases short and J 0 bases short, with 13 bases between. The CDR3 spans 16 residues. Germline V gene sequence: CDR1 DFQATT, CDR2 SNEGSKA (reference sequence). The CDR3 sequence: CSARDRRGPSTDTQYF. The CDR3 nucleotides are TGCAGTGCTAGAGATCGGAGAGGTCCCAGCACAGATACGCAGTATTTT.

This clonotype was seen many times. The V and J genes are TRBV4-1 and TRBJ1-6; D is undetermined. There are 15 residues in the CDR3. CDR1 and CDR2 (germline): MGHRA, YSYEKL. V shed 0 bases and J shed 4 bases, with 7 bases lying between them. Here the CDR3 DNA reads TGCGCCAGCAGCCAAGAGGCCCTGTATAATTCACCCCTCCACTTT. Translated: CASSQEALYNSPLHF.

This clonotype was picked up many times. J is TRBJ1-5 and V is TRBV20-1; possibly TRBD1 for D (6 bases). Germline V gene sequence: CDR1 DFQATT, CDR2 SNEGSKA (reference sequence). Trimming removed 3 bases at V and 6 bases at J, with 15 bases between. The CDR3 runs to 14 residues. The CDR3 spells CSASARGYRQPQHF. The CDR3 nucleotides read TGCAGTGCTAGTGCCAGGGGATATCGTCAGCCCCAGCATTTT.

The CDR3 DNA reads as TGTGCCAGCAGCCAATACTCCGGCGGCGGGAGGGTTTCTGACACCGGGGAGCTGTTTTTT. It translates to CASSQYSGGGRVSDTGELFF. The V gene is TRBV7-8, the J gene TRBJ2-2; 9 bases are a match to TRBD2. The germline gives CDR1 SGHVS, CDR2 FQNEAQ. Trimming cost V 5 bases and J 3 bases; bases outside gene matches: 19. This CDR3 region has 20 residues.

The rearrangement uses TRBV12-3 or TRBV12-4 and TRBJ1-1; 8 bases match TRBD1. The CDR3 totals 15 residues. The trim removed 6 bases at V and 7 bases at J, leaving 13 bases unmatched. CDR3 amino acids: CASRVASGGGGEAFF. CDR3 DNA sequence: TGTGCCAGCAGAGTAGCCTCAGGGGGCGGGGGTGAAGCTTTCTTT.

This clonotype was picked up many times. The chain is built from TRBV7-6 and TRBJ2-7, with 7 positions matching TRBD2. The junction had 5 bases not matched to a gene; V was cut back by 5 bases and J by 4 bases. Germline CDR1 and CDR2: SGHVS and FNYEAQ. The CDR3 has 13 residues. The DNA of the CDR3 is TGTGCCAGCAGCGACCGCGGGAGTTACGAGCAGTACTTC. Protein sequence: CASSDRGSYEQYF.

V gene TRBV24-1 combines with J gene TRBJ1-3; 8 nucleotides align to TRBD1. The germline V gene has CDR1 KGHDR and CDR2 SFDVKD. Trimming removed 8 bases from V and 0 bases from J; junction bases left unmatched: 8. The CDR3 is 16 residues long. As DNA, the CDR3 is TGTGCCACCAACCGGGACAGGACCTACTCTGGAAACACCATATATTTT. It codes for CATNRDRTYSGNTIYF.

The sample holds many counts of this clonotype. The V gene is TRBV5-1, the J gene TRBJ1-5; D unresolved. CDR1 is SGHRS and CDR2 is YFSETQ in the germline V gene. Trimming cost V 0 bases and J 0 bases, with 4 bases left between them. The CDR3 is 14 residues long. CDR3 DNA: TGCGCCAGCAGCTTGGACAATAGCAATCAGCCCCAGCATTTT. The encoded protein is CASSLDNSNQPQHF.

J is TRBJ1-5 and V is TRBV18; 7 bases are a match to TRBD1. Trimming at V came to 8 bases and at J to 7 bases, leaving 11 bases not matched to a gene. CDR1 and CDR2 from the germline V gene are KGHSH and LQKENI. CDR3 size: 14 residues. The CDR3 nucleotides read TGTGCCAGCCGCCAGGGGGGCAGGGAACAGCCCCAGCATTTT. Its protein product is CASRQGGREQPQHF.

The chain couples TRBV20-1 to TRBJ1-4; D remains ambiguous. Germline assignment: CDR1 DFQATT and CDR2 SNEGSKA (reference sequence). The CDR3 has 14 amino acids. V was clipped by 2 bases and J by 6 bases, with 13 bases between them. Written as DNA, the CDR3 is TGCAGTGCTAGAACGGGCGGCGACCATGAAAAACTGTTTTTT. Its protein product is CSARTGGDHEKLFF.

Notes on this clonotype: One junction end does not reproduce the germline sequence, and a read error may be involved. The chain has TRBV10-3 and TRBJ1-2; D might be TRBD1 (6 bases). CDR3 size: 13 residues. Germline V gives CDR1 ENHRY, CDR2 SYGVKD. Written as DNA, the CDR3 is TGTACCATCAGTGACGAGCCCACAGGGGGCTACACCTTC. Translating it yields CTISDEPTGGYTF.